Listed below are T cell receptor beta chains from one sample, sequenced in a study of blood T cell repertoires in COVID-19. Measured with immunoSEQ multiplex PCR; TCRdb has only the in-frame clones, and not every one. The sample has under 300,000 clones, 85% to 90% seen once. Sequencing was performed on PBMCs or T cells enriched from blood (not recorded which). The receptors were sampled from a man aged 18 to 29 who had recovered from COVID-19. CDR3s include the opening cysteine and the closing phenylalanine or tryptophan. D genes are given only for firm matches. A clone size is listed for some rows: how often the clone was seen (once, few, many), or a class if it is expanded.

abundance,j_gene,v_gene,d_gene,CDR3nt,CDR3aa
.,TRBJ2-1,TRBV9,.,TGTGCCAGCAGTCGCACGACCGGGACACCCTACAATGAGCAGTTCTTC,CASSRTTGTPYNEQFF
.,TRBJ2-4,TRBV3-1/TRBV3-2,TRBD2,TGTGCCAGCAGCTCCCGACTAGCGGGGGCGGAATTGAACATTCAGTACTTC,CASSSRLAGAELNIQYF
.,TRBJ2-1,TRBV6-1,TRBD2,TGTGCCAGCAGTGAAGAACCTCTAGCGGCGGGGTGGAATGAGCAGTTCTTC,CASSEEPLAAGWNEQFF
.,TRBJ2-1,TRBV24-1,TRBD1,TGTGCCACCAGTGATTTCCCCCTACTACGGGCAGGGGGCAATGAGCAGTTCTTC,CATSDFPLLRAGGNEQFF
.,TRBJ2-5,TRBV2,TRBD1,TGTGCCAGTAAAAACAGGGGATTGGGAGTAGAGACCCAGTACTTC,CASKNRGLGVETQYF
.,TRBJ2-7,TRBV28,.,TGTGCCAGCAGTTCAGCTAGCGTGAGCGAGAGCTCCTACGAGCAGTACTTC,CASSSASVSESSYEQYF
.,TRBJ2-1,TRBV7-9,.,TGTGCCAGCAGCCCCGTTGACAATGAGCAGTTCTTC,CASSPVDNEQFF
.,TRBJ2-7,TRBV14,.,TGTGCCAGCAGCCCCGGGGGTGAATACGAGCAGTACTTC,CASSPGGEYEQYF
.,TRBJ2-2,TRBV5-1,TRBD2,TGCGCCAGCAGGCCACTAGCGGGAGAAGTCTCGGGGGAGCTGTTTTTT,CASRPLAGEVSGELFF
.,TRBJ2-3,TRBV3-1/TRBV3-2,TRBD1,TGTGCCAGCAGCCAAGTAGGCCAGGGGGCAGATACGCAGTATTTT,CASSQVGQGADTQYF
.,TRBJ1-5,TRBV6-5,TRBD1,TGTGCCAGCAGGGCGAGACAGGGCCCTAATCAGCCCCAGCATTTT,CASRARQGPNQPQHF
.,TRBJ1-2,TRBV5-1,TRBD1,TGCGCCAGCAGCCATGGACAGGGAGACTATGGCTACACCTTC,CASSHGQGDYGYTF
.,TRBJ1-6,TRBV3-1/TRBV3-2,.,TGTGCCAGCAGCCAAGTGGAGGGGTGGAATTCACCCCTCCACTTT,CASSQVEGWNSPLHF
.,TRBJ1-1,TRBV19,.,TGTGCCAGTAGTATGCGGGGGAACACTGAAGCTTTCTTT,CASSMRGNTEAFF
.,TRBJ2-7,TRBV19,.,TGTGCCAGTAGTCCCCAACAAGGACTTGCCTACGAGCAGTACTTC,CASSPQQGLAYEQYF
.,TRBJ1-5,TRBV30,.,TGTGCCTGGAGTATACCCGGGGTCGGGCAGCCCCAGCATTTT,CAWSIPGVGQPQHF
.,TRBJ1-5,TRBV28,.,TGTGCCAGCAGGGCTCTCAATCAGCCCCAGCATTTT,CASRALNQPQHF
.,TRBJ1-4,TRBV11-2,.,TGTGCCAGCAGCGGAAGAGGGGAAAAACTGTTTTTT,CASSGRGEKLFF
.,TRBJ2-1,TRBV10-3,.,TGTGCCATCAGGACTACTTTGGATGAGCAGTTCTTC,CAIRTTLDEQFF
.,TRBJ2-1,TRBV11-1,TRBD2,TGTGCCAGCAGCCCGGGACTAGCGACTGGCAATGAGCAGTTCTTC,CASSPGLATGNEQFF
few,TRBJ2-2,TRBV6-4,TRBD1,TGTGCCAGCAGTAGAGAAGGGGGCGTAACTGAGGGGCCGAACACCGGGGAGCTGTTTTTT,CASSREGGVTEGPNTGELFF
.,TRBJ1-5,TRBV29-1,.,TGCAGCGTTGGTGACACATTACGGCCCCAGCATTTT,CSVGDTLRPQHF
.,TRBJ2-7,TRBV19,TRBD1,TGTGCCAGTATGAGGGACAGGGGAGCCGAGCAGTACTTC,CASMRDRGAEQYF
.,TRBJ1-6,TRBV19,.,TGTGCCAGTAGTGTTGACACCTCCTATAATTCACCCCTCCACTTT,CASSVDTSYNSPLHF
.,TRBJ2-1,TRBV9,TRBD1,TGTGCCAGCAGCGTAGATCCAGGGGGTGGTTACAATGAGCAGTTCTTC,CASSVDPGGGYNEQFF
.,TRBJ2-5,TRBV3-1/TRBV3-2,TRBD2,TGTGCCAGCAGCCTTACCGGGACTAAGGAAGAGACCCAGTACTTC,CASSLTGTKEETQYF
.,TRBJ2-1,TRBV11-1,TRBD2,TGTGCCAGCAGCTCACTAGCGGGCCGGGGAGCCAATGAGCAGTTCTTC,CASSSLAGRGANEQFF
.,TRBJ2-5,TRBV12-5,TRBD1,TGTGCTAGTGGTCCTTGGGCAGGGGGAGAGACCCAGTACTTC,CASGPWAGGETQYF
.,TRBJ2-3,TRBV6-5,.,TGTGCCAGCAGCGACAGGACTTCTAGCACAGATACGCAGTATTTT,CASSDRTSSTDTQYF
.,TRBJ1-4,TRBV6-5,.,TGTGCCAGCAGCCCCCGGGGAGTCGAAAAACTGTTTTTT,CASSPRGVEKLFF
.,TRBJ2-2,TRBV24-1,.,TGTGCCACCAGTGATCCCGGGTGGAACACCGGGGAGCTGTTTTTT,CATSDPGWNTGELFF
.,TRBJ1-2,TRBV7-9,.,TGTGCCAGCAGCTTAGCGACGGGGGGGCGCCCCGGTGGGACCTTC,CASSLATGGRPGGTF
once,TRBJ2-1,TRBV7-9,TRBD2,TGTGCCAGCAGCCCACGGGGGGGCTCCTACAATGAGCAGTTCTTC,CASSPRGGSYNEQFF